The present T cell receptor beta chain was sequenced within a study of blood T cell repertoires in COVID-19 (dated by TCRdb to the early 2020s). About the investigation overall: Samples from collaborators originated in the United States, Italy and Spain and spanned both the acute and convalescent phases of COVID-19. The prospective study material was composed of cDNA or gDNA derived from T cells, B-cell-depleted T cells, or PBMCs. The dataset comprised deeply sampled blood TCRbeta repertoires from subjects exposed to, actively infected with, or recovered from COVID-19. The repertoires were released in a freely available public database intended as a resource for research on the immune response to SARS-CoV-2. The samples were drawn from the first 160 participants of the ongoing ImmuneRACE study and from 1,200 or so subjects provided by 6 global collaborators. A de-identified subject ID, COVID-19 status, age in years and sex were almost always included in the sample metadata. Where HLA class I and class II types were available, the types were taken from metadata supplied by the sample provider, not from assay-based typing. Broad study findings and their caveats: The amount of clinical and demographic metadata varied by source and participant and was provided uncurated.

Whole blood was collected in K2EDTA tubes by collaborating institutions according to the institutions' own protocols. For TCRbeta analysis, collaborator samples were shipped as frozen whole blood, as isolated PBMCs, or as DNA extracted from either sample type. TCRbeta CDR3 regions were amplified from genomic DNA using the immunoSEQ Assay, a bias-controlled multiplex PCR. The original pipeline was this. Within the assay, amplification of reference gene primers was used to estimate how many nucleated cells each sample contained. Sequence reads were collapsed and filtered to measure the absolute abundance of every unique TCRbeta CDR3 rearrangement. For each sample, productive Simpson clonality was calculated as the square root of Simpson's diversity index across productive rearrangements. What TCRdb holds here is the immuneACCESS table cut down to in-frame rearrangements. Part of the clones is not present; checked against another copy, under half of the missing clones reflect an unresolved V gene, and the others are unexplained. The DNA gave D and trimming, while V, J and clone size come from that table. The sample includes more than 75,000 clones, with around 84% observed a single time. Of the sample, around 25% is held by the ten largest clones.

A note on this clone: No cognate antigen has been identified for it. Per-base quality was not reported, and no clone a single base away is much larger than it.

The TCR sequence derives from a man aged 60 to 75 with acute or convalescent COVID-19. Material: peripheral blood.

Read as DNA, the sequence is TGTGCCACCGGGGGAGCTAGCTCCTACAATGAGCAGTTCTTC. Its protein product is CATGGASSYNEQFF. Rearrangement joined TRBV19 to TRBJ2-1; the best D guess is TRBD2, with 6 bases matching. From cysteine to phenylalanine, the CDR3 is 14 amino acids long. The DNA shown is the 42-base CDR3, in frame from base 1. A distance of 13 bases separates the germline ends of V and J, which lose 10 bases and 0 bases respectively. CDR1 LNHDA and CDR2 SQIVND were looked up in the germline V gene (reference sequence).